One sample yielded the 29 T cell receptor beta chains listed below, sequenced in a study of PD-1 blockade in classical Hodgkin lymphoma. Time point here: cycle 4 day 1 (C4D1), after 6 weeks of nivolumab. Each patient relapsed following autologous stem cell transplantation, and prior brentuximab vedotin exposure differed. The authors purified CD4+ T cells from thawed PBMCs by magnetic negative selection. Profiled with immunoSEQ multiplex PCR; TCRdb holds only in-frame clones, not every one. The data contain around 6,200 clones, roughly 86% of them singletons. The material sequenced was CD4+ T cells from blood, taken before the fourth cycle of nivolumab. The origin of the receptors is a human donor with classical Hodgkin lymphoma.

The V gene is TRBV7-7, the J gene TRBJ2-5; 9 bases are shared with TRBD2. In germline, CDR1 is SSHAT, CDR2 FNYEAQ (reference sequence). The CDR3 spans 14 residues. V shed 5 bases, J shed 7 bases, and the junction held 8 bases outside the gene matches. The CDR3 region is CASSRSAGGSTQYF. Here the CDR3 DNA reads TGTGCCAGCAGCCGCTCAGCGGGGGGCTCGACCCAGTACTTC.

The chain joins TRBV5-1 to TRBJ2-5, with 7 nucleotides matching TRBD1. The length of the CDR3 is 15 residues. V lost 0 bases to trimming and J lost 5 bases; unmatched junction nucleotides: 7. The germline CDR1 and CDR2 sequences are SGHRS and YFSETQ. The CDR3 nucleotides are TGCGCCAGCAGCTTGGACGGGACAGTTGTCGAGACCCAGTACTTC. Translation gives CASSLDGTVVETQYF.

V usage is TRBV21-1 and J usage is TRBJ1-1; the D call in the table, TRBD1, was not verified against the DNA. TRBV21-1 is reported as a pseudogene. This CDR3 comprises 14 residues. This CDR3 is CASRPSTIRTEAFF. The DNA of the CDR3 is TGTGCCAGCAGACCGTCCACAATTCGCACTGAAGCTTTCTTT.

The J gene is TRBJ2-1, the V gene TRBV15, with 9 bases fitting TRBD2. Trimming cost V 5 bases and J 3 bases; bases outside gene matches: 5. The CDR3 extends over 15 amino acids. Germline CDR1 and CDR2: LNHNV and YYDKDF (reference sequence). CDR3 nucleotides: TGTGCCACCAGCCAAGGGACTAGCAGCTACAATGAGCAGTTCTTC. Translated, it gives CATSQGTSSYNEQFF.

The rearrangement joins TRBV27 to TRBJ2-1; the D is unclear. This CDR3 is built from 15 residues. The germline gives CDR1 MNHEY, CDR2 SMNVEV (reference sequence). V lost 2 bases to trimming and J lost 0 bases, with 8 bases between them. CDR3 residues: CASSLRLRSYNEQFF. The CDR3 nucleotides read TGTGCCAGCAGTTTAAGGTTGCGCTCCTACAATGAGCAGTTCTTC.

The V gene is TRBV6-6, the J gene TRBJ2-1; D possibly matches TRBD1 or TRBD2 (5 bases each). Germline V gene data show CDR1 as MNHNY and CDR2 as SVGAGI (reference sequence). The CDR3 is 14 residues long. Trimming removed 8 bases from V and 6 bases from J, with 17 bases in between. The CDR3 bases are TGTGCCAGCCTCGAAACCGGGGCACGCAATGAGCAGTTCTTC. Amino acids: CASLETGARNEQFF.

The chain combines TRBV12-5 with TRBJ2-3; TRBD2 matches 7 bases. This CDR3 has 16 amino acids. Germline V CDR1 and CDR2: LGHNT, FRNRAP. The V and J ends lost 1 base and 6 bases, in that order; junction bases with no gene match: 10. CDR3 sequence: CASGLGTSVVVDTQYF. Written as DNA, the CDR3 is TGTGCTAGTGGTTTGGGGACTAGTGTCGTGGTGGATACGCAGTATTTT.

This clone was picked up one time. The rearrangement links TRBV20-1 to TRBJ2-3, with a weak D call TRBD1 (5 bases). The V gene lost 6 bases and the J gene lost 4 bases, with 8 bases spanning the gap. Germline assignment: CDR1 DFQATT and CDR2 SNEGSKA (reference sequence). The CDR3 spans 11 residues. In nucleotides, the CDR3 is TGCAGTGCCCAGGGTTCAGATACGCAGTATTTT. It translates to CSAQGSDTQYF.

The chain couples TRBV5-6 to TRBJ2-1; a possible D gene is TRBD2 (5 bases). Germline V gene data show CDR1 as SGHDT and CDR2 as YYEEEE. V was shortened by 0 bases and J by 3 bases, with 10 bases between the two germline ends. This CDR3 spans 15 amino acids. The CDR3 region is CASSLGLARYNEQFF. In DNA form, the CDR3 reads TGTGCCAGCAGCTTGGGGCTAGCTCGCTACAATGAGCAGTTCTTC.

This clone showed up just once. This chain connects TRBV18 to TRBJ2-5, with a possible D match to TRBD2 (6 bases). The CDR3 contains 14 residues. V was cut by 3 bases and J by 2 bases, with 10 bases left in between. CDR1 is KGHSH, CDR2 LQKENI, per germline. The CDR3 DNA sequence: TGTGCCAGCTCACCCCGGGGGTATCAAGAGACCCAGTACTTC. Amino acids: CASSPRGYQETQYF. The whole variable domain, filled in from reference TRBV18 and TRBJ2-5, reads NAGVMQNPRHLVRRRGQEARLRCSPMKGHSHVYWYRQLPEEGLKFMVYLQKENIIDESGMPKERFSAEFPKEGPSILRIQQVVRGDSAAYFCASSPRGYQETQYFGPGTRLLVL.

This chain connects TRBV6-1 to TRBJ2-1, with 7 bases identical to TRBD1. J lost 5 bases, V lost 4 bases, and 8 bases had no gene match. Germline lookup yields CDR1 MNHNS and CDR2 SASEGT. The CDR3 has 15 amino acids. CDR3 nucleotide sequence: TGTGCCAGCAGTGCAACGGGACAGTTCGACAATGAGCAGTTCTTC. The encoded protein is CASSATGQFDNEQFF.

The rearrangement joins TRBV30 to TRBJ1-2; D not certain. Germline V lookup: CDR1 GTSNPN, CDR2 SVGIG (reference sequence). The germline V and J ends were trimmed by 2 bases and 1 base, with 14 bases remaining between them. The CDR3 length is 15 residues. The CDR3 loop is CAWSSPGIFNYGYTF. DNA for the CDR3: TGTGCCTGGAGTTCACCGGGGATTTTTAACTATGGCTACACCTTC.

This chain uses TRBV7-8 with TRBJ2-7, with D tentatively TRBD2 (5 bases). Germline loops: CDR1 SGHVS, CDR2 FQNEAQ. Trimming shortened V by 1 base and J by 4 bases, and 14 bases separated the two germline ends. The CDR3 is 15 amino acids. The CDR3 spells CASSLVASTLYEQYF. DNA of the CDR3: TGTGCCAGCAGCTTAGTAGCGTCAACTCTGTACGAGCAGTACTTC.

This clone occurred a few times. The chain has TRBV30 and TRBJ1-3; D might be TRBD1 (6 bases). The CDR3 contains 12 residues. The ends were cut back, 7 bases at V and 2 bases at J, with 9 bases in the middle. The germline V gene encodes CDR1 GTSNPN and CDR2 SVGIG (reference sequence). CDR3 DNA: TGTGCCTCGAACAGGGCTGGAAACACCATATATTTT. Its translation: CASNRAGNTIYF.

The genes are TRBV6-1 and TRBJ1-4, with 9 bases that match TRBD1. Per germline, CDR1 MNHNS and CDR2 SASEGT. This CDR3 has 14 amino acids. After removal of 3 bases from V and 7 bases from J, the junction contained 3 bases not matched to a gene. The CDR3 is CASSDGTGSEKLFF. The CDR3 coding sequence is TGTGCCAGCAGTGACGGGACAGGGTCTGAAAAACTGTTTTTT.

The CDR3 coding sequence is TGCAGCGTTGGAGAGTACTCTGGAAACACCATATATTTT. Its translation is CSVGEYSGNTIYF. The V and J genes are TRBV29-1 and TRBJ1-3; D remains ambiguous. The CDR3 contains 13 residues. V was cut by 4 bases and J by 0 bases, with 7 bases left in between. Germline V gene data show CDR1 as SQVTM and CDR2 as ANQGSEA.

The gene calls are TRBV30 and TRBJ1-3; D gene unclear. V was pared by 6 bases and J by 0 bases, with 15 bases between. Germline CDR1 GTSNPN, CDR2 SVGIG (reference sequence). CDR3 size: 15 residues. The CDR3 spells CACHPDRSSGNTIYF. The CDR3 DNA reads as TGTGCCTGTCACCCGGATAGGAGCTCTGGAAACACCATATATTTT.

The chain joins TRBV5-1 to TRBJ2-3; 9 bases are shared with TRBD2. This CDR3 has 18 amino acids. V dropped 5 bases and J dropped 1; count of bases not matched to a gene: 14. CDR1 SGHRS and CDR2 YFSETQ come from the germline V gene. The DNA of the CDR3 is TGCGCCAGCAGTCCGATAGCTAGCGGGACCACCCGCACAGATACGCAGTATTTT. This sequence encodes CASSPIASGTTRTDTQYF.

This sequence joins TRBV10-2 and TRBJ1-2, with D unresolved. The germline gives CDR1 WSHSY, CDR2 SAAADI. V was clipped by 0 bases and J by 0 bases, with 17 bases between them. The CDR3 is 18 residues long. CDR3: CASSESGRISQANYGYTF. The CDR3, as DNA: TGCGCCAGCAGTGAGTCAGGTCGCATCAGTCAAGCTAACTATGGCTACACCTTC.

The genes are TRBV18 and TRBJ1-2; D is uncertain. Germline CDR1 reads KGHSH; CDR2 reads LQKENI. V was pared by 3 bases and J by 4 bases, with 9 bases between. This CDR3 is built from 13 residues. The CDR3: CASSPDGPYGYTF. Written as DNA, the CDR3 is TGTGCCAGCTCACCGGACGGGCCCTATGGCTACACCTTC.

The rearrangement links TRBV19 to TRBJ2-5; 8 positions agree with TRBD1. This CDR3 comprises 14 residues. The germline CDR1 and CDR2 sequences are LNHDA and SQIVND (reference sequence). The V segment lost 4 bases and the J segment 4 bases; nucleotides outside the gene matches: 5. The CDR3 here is CASSTQQGVETQYF. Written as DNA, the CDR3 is TGTGCCAGTAGTACCCAACAGGGGGTAGAGACCCAGTACTTC.

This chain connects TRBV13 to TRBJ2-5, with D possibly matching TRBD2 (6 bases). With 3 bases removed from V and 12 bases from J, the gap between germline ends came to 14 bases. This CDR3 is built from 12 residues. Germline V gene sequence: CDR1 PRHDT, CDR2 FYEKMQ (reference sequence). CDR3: CASSLREVCEYF. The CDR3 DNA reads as TGTGCCAGCAGCTTGAGGGAGGTGTGTGAGTACTTC.

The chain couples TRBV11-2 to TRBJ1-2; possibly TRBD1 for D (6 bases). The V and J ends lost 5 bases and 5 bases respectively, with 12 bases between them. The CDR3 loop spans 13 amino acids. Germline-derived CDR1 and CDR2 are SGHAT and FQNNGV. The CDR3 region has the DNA TGTGCCAGCAGCACAGGGATATCGTATGGCTACACCTTC. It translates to CASSTGISYGYTF.

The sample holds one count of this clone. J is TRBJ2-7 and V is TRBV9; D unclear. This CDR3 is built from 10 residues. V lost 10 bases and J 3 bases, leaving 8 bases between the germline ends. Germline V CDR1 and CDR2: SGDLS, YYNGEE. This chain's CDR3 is CARQNYEQYF. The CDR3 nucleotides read TGTGCCCGTCAAAACTACGAGCAGTACTTC.

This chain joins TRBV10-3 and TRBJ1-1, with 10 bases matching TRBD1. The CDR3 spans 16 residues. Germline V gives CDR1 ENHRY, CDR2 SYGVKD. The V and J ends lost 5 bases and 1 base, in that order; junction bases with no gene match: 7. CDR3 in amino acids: CAISFGQGVQNTEAFF. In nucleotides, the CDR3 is TGTGCCATCAGTTTCGGACAGGGGGTTCAGAACACTGAAGCTTTCTTT.

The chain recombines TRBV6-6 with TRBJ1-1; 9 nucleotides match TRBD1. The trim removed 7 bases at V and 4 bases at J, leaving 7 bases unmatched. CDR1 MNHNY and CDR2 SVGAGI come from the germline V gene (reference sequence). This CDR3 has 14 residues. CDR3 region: CASTKDRGVTEAFF. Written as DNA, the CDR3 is TGTGCCAGCACGAAAGACAGGGGGGTCACTGAAGCTTTCTTT.

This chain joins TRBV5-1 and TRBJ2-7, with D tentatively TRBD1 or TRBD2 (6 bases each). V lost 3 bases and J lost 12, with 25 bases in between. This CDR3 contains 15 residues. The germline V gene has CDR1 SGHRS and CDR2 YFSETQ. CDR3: CASSSEGGVPATWYF. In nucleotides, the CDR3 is TGCGCCAGCAGCTCCGAGGGGGGAGTCCCCGCTACGTGGTACTTC.

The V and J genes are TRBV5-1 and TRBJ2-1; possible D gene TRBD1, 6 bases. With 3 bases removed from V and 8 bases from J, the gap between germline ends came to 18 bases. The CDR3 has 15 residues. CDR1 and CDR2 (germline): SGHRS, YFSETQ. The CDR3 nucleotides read TGCGCCAGCAGCTCATCTTTGGGGGCTCGGGATGAGCAGTTCTTC. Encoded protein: CASSSSLGARDEQFF.

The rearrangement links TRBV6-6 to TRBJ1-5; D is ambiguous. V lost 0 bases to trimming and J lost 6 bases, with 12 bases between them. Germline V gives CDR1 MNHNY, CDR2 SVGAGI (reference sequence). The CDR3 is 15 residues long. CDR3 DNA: TGTGCCAGCAGTTACTCGAGCCAGTCGGGTCAGCCCCAGCATTTT. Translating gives CASSYSSQSGQPQHF.